The clone carrying this T cell receptor (beta chain) was recorded many times. The antigen is unknown. These data come from a study of T cells in Graves' hyperthyroidism and ophthalmopathy. Study details: Peripheral blood specimens were obtained at initial diagnosis, prior to any treatment.

Study-wide findings and caveats: Most expanded thyroid clonotypes above 0.001 also appeared in blood.

Inclusion characteristics of ophthalmopathy patients comprised a Clinical Activity Score of at least 3, a NOSPECS grade of at least 4, and duration under 3 months. Patients showing uncontrolled infection, other autoimmune disease, pregnancy or lactation were ineligible. RNA transcripts yielded amplified TCR beta CDR3 regions. HTBI primers were employed in a first-round RT-PCR of the TCR CDR3. TCRdb re-derived calls from the multiplex PCR reads in MiXCR, one entry per CDR3 protein. There are approximately 350,000 distinct CDR3 sequences in the sample; about 15% occur only once, and roughly 20% lies in the top ten. From germline, CDR1 is SNHLY and CDR2 FYNNEI. This CDR3 is built from 11 residues. Trimming took 10 bases from V and 8 from J, leaving 12 bases between them.

The receptor was derived from a woman aged 60-75 years with Graves' ophthalmopathy. The V call is TRBV2, the J call TRBJ2-1; no clear D. Sequenced: blood. CDR3 in amino acids: CATIRSDEQFF. DNA for the CDR3: TGTGCCACGATAAGAAGCGATGAGCAGTTCTTC.